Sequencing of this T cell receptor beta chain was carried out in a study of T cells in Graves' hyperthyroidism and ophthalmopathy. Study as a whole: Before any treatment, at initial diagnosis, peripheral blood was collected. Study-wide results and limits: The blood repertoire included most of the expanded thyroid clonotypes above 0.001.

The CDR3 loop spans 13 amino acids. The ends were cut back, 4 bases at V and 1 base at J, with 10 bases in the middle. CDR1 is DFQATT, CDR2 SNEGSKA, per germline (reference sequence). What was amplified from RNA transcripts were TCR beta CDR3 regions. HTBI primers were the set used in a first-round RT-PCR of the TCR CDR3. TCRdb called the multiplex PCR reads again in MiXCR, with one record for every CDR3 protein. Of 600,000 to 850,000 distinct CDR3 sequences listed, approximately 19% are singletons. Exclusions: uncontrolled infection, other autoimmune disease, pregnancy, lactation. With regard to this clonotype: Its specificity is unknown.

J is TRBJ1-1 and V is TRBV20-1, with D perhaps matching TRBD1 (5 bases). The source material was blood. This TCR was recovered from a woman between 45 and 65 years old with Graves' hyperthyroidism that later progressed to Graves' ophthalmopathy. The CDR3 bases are TGCAGTGCTACATACAGGTCGAACACTGAAGCTTTCTTT. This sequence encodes CSATYRSNTEAFF.